This section outlines one TCR beta chain sequence together with its context. What it binds is unknown. These data are taken from a study of T cell responses to AZD1222 COVID-19 vaccine. Findings of the study overall: Donors were mostly white British, more females; clonal diversity possibly underestimated.

Sequenced by immunoSEQ multiplex PCR; TCRdb stores in-frame clones only, minus some. Among fewer than 90,000 clones, 85% to 90% were seen once, and the ten largest hold 6.9%. The germline CDR1 and CDR2 sequences are SGHRS and YFSETQ. The CDR3 sequence is 14 residues long. V was cut by 6 bases and J by 2 bases, with 14 bases left in between. V usage is TRBV5-1 and J usage is TRBJ1-1, with D possibly matching TRBD1 (6 bases). The TCR sequence derives from an adult who received the AZD1222 COVID-19 vaccine. The material sequenced was peripheral blood, taken 28 days after the second AZD1222 dose. CDR3 DNA sequence: TGCGCCAGCACCCCTCCCGGGGGCAACACTGAAGCTTTCTTT. The encoded protein is CASTPPGGNTEAFF.